The 25 T cell receptor beta chains presented below share a single source sample, sequenced in a study of Graves' ophthalmopathy and Graves' hyperthyroidism. RNA transcripts yielded amplified TCR beta CDR3 regions. Second-round multiplex PCR came after a first-round RT-PCR that employed HTBI primers. TCRdb ran MiXCR on the multiplex PCR reads and lists one entry per CDR3 protein. This table has about 390,000 distinct CDR3 sequences, about 17% appearing once. Sequenced input: peripheral blood. These receptors were taken from an adult woman with stable Graves' hyperthyroidism.

This clonotype was counted ten times or more. This chain's CDR3 is CSARRQGRWNTEAFF. CDR3 nucleotide sequence: TGCAGTGCTAGGCGGCAGGGCCGTTGGAACACTGAAGCTTTCTTT. This rearrangement joins TRBV20-1 to TRBJ1-1, with D perhaps matching TRBD1 (5 bases). Germline V gene sequence: CDR1 DFQATT, CDR2 SNEGSKA (reference sequence). There are 15 residues in the CDR3. V lost 3 bases and J lost 1, with 15 bases in between.

This clonotype was seen ten or more times. The chain recombines TRBV12-5 with TRBJ2-7, with D possibly matching TRBD1 (7 bases). The CDR3 contains 18 residues. The ends were cut back, 6 bases at V and 1 base at J, with 25 bases in the middle. In germline, CDR1 is LGHNT, CDR2 FRNRAP. CDR3 sequence: CASGLPAAGQFLSYEQYF. The DNA of the CDR3 is TGTGCTAGTGGGTTACCTGCTGCGGGACAGTTTCTGTCCTACGAGCAGTACTTC.

The chain is built from TRBV6-5 and TRBJ2-7; tentative D call: TRBD1 (5 bases). Trimming pared 2 bases from V and 6 bases from J, leaving 11 bases between. In germline, CDR1 is MNHEY, CDR2 SVGAGI. The CDR3 is made up of 13 amino acids. The CDR3 region is CASSYSRAGEQYF. CDR3 in DNA: TGTGCCAGCAGTTACAGCAGGGCCGGCGAGCAGTACTTC.

This clonotype has ten or more counts. This sequence joins TRBV28 and TRBJ2-7; D unclear. The V gene's germline CDR1 is MDHEN and CDR2 SYDVKM. Trimming left V 2 bases short and J 5 bases short, with 10 bases between. The CDR3 length is 13 residues. CDR3 DNA sequence: TGTGCCAGCAGTTTAGAAATCCCCCACGAGCAGTACTTC. Amino acids: CASSLEIPHEQYF.

This clonotype was counted many times. The V and J genes are TRBV6-1 and TRBJ2-4; D gene unclear. From germline, CDR1 is MNHNS and CDR2 SASEGT. This CDR3 is 13 amino acids long. V shed 1 base and J shed 5 bases, with 6 bases lying between them. CDR3 sequence (DNA): TGTGCCAGCAGTGAAGGGGTTCAAAACATTCAGTACTTC. Protein product: CASSEGVQNIQYF.

V and J are TRBV12-3 or TRBV12-4 and TRBJ2-5; 7 nucleotides agree with TRBD2. With 5 bases clipped from V and 5 bases from J, the junction kept 5 bases outside the gene matches. CDR3 length equals 13 residues. The CDR3 is CASSRGSGETQYF. As DNA, the CDR3 is TGTGCCAGCAGTCGCGGGAGTGGCGAGACCCAGTACTTC.

This clonotype was counted many times. This rearrangement joins TRBV9 to TRBJ1-2, with D maybe TRBD1 (5 bases). Trimming left V 4 bases short and J 8 bases short, with 12 bases between. CDR1 is SGDLS, CDR2 YYNGEE, per germline. The CDR3 sequence is 12 residues long. The CDR3 DNA reads TGTGCCAGCAGCACCCTGACAGAAGGCTACACCTTC. This encodes CASSTLTEGYTF.

This clonotype was seen many times. The rearrangement links TRBV6-2 or TRBV6-3 to TRBJ2-5; 13 bases agree with TRBD2. Germline V gene lookup returns CDR1 MNHEY and CDR2 SVGEGT. The CDR3 is made up of 16 amino acids. The V and J ends lost 6 bases and 4 bases, in that order; junction bases with no gene match: 8. This CDR3 reads CASRGLAGVSGETQYF. CDR3 coding DNA: TGTGCCAGCAGAGGACTAGCGGGAGTTTCGGGAGAGACCCAGTACTTC.

The sample holds many counts of this clonotype. CDR3: CASSIEGSGYDQPQHF. The DNA for the CDR3 is TGTGCCAGTAGTATAGAAGGATCAGGCTATGATCAGCCCCAGCATTTT. The chain is built from TRBV19 and TRBJ1-5; D is unclear. With 0 bases removed from V and 5 bases from J, the gap between germline ends came to 14 bases. CDR3 size: 16 residues. The germline V gene encodes CDR1 LNHDA and CDR2 SQIVND (reference sequence). Combining the CDR3 with reference TRBV19 and TRBJ1-5 gives the whole variable domain DGGITQSPKYLFRKEGQNVTLSCEQNLNHDAMYWYRQDPGQGLRLIYYSQIVNDFQKGDIAEGYSVSREKKESFPLTVTSAQKNPTAFYLCASSIEGSGYDQPQHFGDGTRLSIL.

This clonotype was counted at least ten times. This sequence joins TRBV28 and TRBJ1-1, with D hard to call. The germline V gene encodes CDR1 MDHEN and CDR2 SYDVKM. There are 12 residues in the CDR3. Trimming took off 5 bases at V and 2 bases at J, with 6 bases between the two ends. The CDR3 region is CASSPDNTEAFF. The CDR3 DNA reads TGTGCCAGCAGTCCCGACAACACTGAAGCTTTCTTT.

In this sample, this clonotype turned up many times. The chain couples TRBV5-1 to TRBJ2-7, with D possibly TRBD2 on 5 matching bases. CDR1 is SGHRS and CDR2 is YFSETQ in the germline V gene. The CDR3 contains 14 residues. V lost 3 bases to trimming and J lost 2 bases, with 12 bases between them. The CDR3 sequence: CASSSSSGPYEQYF. The CDR3 DNA sequence: TGCGCCAGCAGCTCGAGCAGCGGACCCTACGAGCAGTACTTC.

At least ten counts were recorded for this clonotype. This chain links TRBV20-1 with TRBJ2-5; 9 positions agree with TRBD1. This CDR3 has 13 amino acids. With V trimmed by 4 bases and J by 3 bases, 3 bases remained unmatched. CDR1 is DFQATT and CDR2 is SNEGSKA in the germline V gene (reference sequence). In nucleotides, the CDR3 is TGCAGTGCTACGGACAGGGGAGAAGAGACCCAGTACTTC. Amino acids: CSATDRGEETQYF.

This clonotype was counted many times. This sequence joins TRBV28 and TRBJ2-4; D unresolved. The ends were cut back, 6 bases at V and 4 bases at J, with 13 bases in the middle. The CDR3 extends over 14 amino acids. Per the germline V gene, CDR1 is MDHEN and CDR2 is SYDVKM. The CDR3 is CASSSVPEKNIQYF. Here the CDR3 DNA reads TGTGCCAGCAGCTCGGTACCAGAGAAAAACATTCAGTACTTC. Full variable domain (rest looked up from reference TRBV28 and TRBJ2-4): DVKVTQSSRYLVKRTGEKVFLECVQDMDHENMFWYRQDPGLGLRLIYFSYDVKMKEKGDIPEGYSVSREKKERFSLILESASTNQTSMYLCASSSVPEKNIQYFGAGTRLSVL.

This clonotype was found many times. This chain links TRBV7-9 with TRBJ2-5; unclear D gene. Per germline, CDR1 SEHNR and CDR2 FQNEAQ (reference sequence). The V and J ends lost 5 bases and 5 bases respectively, with 18 bases between them. CDR3 size: 15 residues. The chain's CDR3 is CASSPRRATRETQYF. The CDR3 DNA sequence: TGTGCCAGCAGCCCCCGACGAGCTACCCGGGAGACCCAGTACTTC.

This clonotype occurred many times. The chain uses TRBV6-5 and TRBJ1-2, with 9 bases that match TRBD1. This CDR3 region has 15 residues. CDR1 and CDR2 from the germline V gene are MNHEY and SVGAGI. V lost 6 bases, J lost 2 bases, and 7 bases stayed unmatched. This chain's CDR3 is CASSHFGTGNYGYTF. The CDR3 region has the DNA TGTGCCAGCAGCCACTTCGGGACAGGGAACTATGGCTACACCTTC.

This clonotype has a count of ten or more. The J gene is TRBJ2-2, the V gene TRBV12-3 or TRBV12-4, with 12 bases matching TRBD2. The CDR3 runs 16 residues. With V trimmed by 3 bases and J by 3 bases, 2 bases remained unmatched. The CDR3 bases are TGTGCCAGCAGTTTTCGACTAGCGGGGGACACCGGGGAGCTGTTTTTT. Its translation is CASSFRLAGDTGELFF.

In this sample, this clonotype turned up a few times. This could be a read error, since a much larger clone is one nucleotide away. V is TRBV12-3 or TRBV12-4 and J is TRBJ1-2; the D gene is possibly TRBD1 (5 bases). The CDR3 is made up of 12 amino acids. The germline V and J ends were trimmed by 7 bases and 8 bases, with 14 bases remaining between them. The CDR3 DNA follows: TGTGCCAGCATTCCAGCGGGGGGAGGCTACACCTTC. Amino acid sequence: CASIPAGGGYTF.

In regard to this clonotype: This sequence may be a read error, since a much larger clone differs from it by one base. The rearrangement uses TRBV11-2 and TRBJ1-1; possible D gene TRBD1, 5 bases. The CDR3 is 14 residues long. Looked up from germline, CDR1 is SGHAT and CDR2 is FQNNGV. Here the CDR3 reads CPSSLGSVAGSPFF. The DNA of the CDR3 is TGTCCCAGCAGCTTAGGGTCGGTCGCAGGGTCCCCTTTCTTT.

The V gene is TRBV24-1, the J gene TRBJ2-5; tentative D call: TRBD2 (5 bases). The CDR3 consists of 15 residues. Germline CDR1 reads KGHDR; CDR2 reads SFDVKD. V dropped 3 bases and J dropped 5 bases, with 15 bases sitting between them. CDR3 in DNA: TGTGCCACCAGTGATGACCGGGGTAATCGCGAGACCCAGTACTTC. Translation: CATSDDRGNRETQYF.

In this sample, this clonotype turned up many times. J is TRBJ1-5 and V is TRBV6-1; 9 bases line up with TRBD1. CDR3 length equals 14 residues. Germline assignment: CDR1 MNHNS and CDR2 SASEGT. Germline trimming cut 6 bases from V and 6 bases from J; bases unmatched to any gene: 6. CDR3 coding DNA: TGTGCCAGCAGCGAGACAGGGGGAGTTCAGCCCCAGCATTTT. It translates to CASSETGGVQPQHF.

This clonotype was seen at least ten times. J is TRBJ2-7 and V is TRBV12-3 or TRBV12-4; D is unclear. V was shortened by 4 bases and J by 2 bases, with 9 bases between the two germline ends. The CDR3 length is 13 residues. CDR3 DNA: TGTGCCAGCAGTTCCCAGCTTCCCTACGAGCAGTACTTC. Amino acids: CASSSQLPYEQYF.

The sample holds many counts of this clonotype. This sequence joins TRBV11-1 and TRBJ2-7; TRBD2 agrees at 9 bases. The V gene's germline CDR1 is SGHAT and CDR2 FQDESV (reference sequence). V shed 5 bases and J 3 bases; nucleotides not matched to a gene: 5. The CDR3 sequence is 14 residues long. CDR3 in DNA: TGTGCCAGCAGCACCTCTAGCGGGATCTACGAGCAGTACTTC. Translating gives CASSTSSGIYEQYF. The full variable domain, completed using reference TRBV11-1 and TRBJ2-7, is EAEVAQSPRYKITEKSQAVAFWCDPISGHATLYWYRQILGQGPELLVQFQDESVVDDSQLPKDRFSAERLKGVDSTLKIQPAELGDSAMYLCASSTSSGIYEQYFGPGTRLTVT.

This clonotype was counted many times. This chain uses TRBV4-1 with TRBJ2-5; D perhaps matches TRBD2 (6 bases). The V and J ends lost 4 bases and 5 bases respectively, with 11 bases between them. Germline CDR1 MGHRA, CDR2 YSYEKL. This CDR3 region has 13 residues. The CDR3: CASSLGTQETQYF. The CDR3 DNA reads as TGCGCCAGCAGCCTGGGGACTCAGGAGACCCAGTACTTC.

This clonotype was counted at least ten times. The CDR3 sequence is CSATPPGGRNQPQHF. The CDR3 coding sequence is TGCAGTGCTACGCCGCCCGGGGGACGAAATCAGCCCCAGCATTTT. The chain employs TRBV20-1 and TRBJ1-5; D may be TRBD1 (5 bases). Germline-derived CDR1 and CDR2 are DFQATT and SNEGSKA (reference sequence). This CDR3 has 15 residues. Deletions cut 4 bases from V and 4 bases from J, with 17 bases between.

This clonotype was detected ten times or more. The CDR3 protein is CASSGGGSRYEQYF. In DNA form, the CDR3 reads TGTGCCAGCAGTGGTGGGGGGAGTCGGTACGAGCAGTACTTC. This chain connects TRBV2 to TRBJ2-7; D is perhaps TRBD2 (6 bases). The CDR3 length is 14 residues. V was clipped by 4 bases and J by 4 bases, with 14 bases between them. From germline, CDR1 is SNHLY and CDR2 FYNNEI.